This TCR beta chain is from a study of T cell changes during pregnancy in multiple sclerosis. Profiled with immunoSEQ multiplex PCR; TCRdb holds only in-frame clones, not every one. The sample holds about 31,000 clones, 70% to 90% seen once. The starting material was CD8+ T cells from peripheral blood mononuclear cells, obtained in the second trimester of pregnancy. The sequence was collected from a female donor with multiple sclerosis, enrolled in a pregnancy study.

CDR3 amino acids: CASSLVAHWNEQFF. The CDR3 DNA is TGTGCCAGCAGTTTAGTCGCGCACTGGAATGAGCAGTTCTTC. This sequence joins TRBV27 and TRBJ2-1; D gene uncertain. The germline V gene encodes CDR1 MNHEY and CDR2 SMNVEV (reference sequence). Trimming stripped 2 bases from V and 7 bases from J, with 12 bases between. The CDR3 sequence is 14 residues long.